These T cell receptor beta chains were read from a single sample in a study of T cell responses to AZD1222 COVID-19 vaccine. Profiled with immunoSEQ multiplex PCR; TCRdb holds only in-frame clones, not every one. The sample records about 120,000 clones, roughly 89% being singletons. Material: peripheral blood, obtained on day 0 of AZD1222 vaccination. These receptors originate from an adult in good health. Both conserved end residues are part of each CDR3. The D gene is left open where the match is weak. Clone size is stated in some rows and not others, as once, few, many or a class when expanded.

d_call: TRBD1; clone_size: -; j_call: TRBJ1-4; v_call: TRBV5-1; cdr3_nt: TGCGCCAGCAGCCTAAATACAGGGGGGGATGAAAAACTGTTTTTT; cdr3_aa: CASSLNTGGDEKLFF
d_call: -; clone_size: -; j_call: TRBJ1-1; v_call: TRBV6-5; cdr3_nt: TGTGCCAGCAGTCAGCGACAGTTGAACACTGAAGCTTTCTTT; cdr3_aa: CASSQRQLNTEAFF
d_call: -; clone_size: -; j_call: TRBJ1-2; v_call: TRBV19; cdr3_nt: TGTGCCAGTAGTGCCGGAACAGGACAAGGCTATGGCTACACCTTC; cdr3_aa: CASSAGTGQGYGYTF
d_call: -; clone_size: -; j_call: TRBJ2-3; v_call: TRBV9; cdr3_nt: TGTGCCAGCAGCGTAGTCCCCGGGGGCATCGCAGATACGCAGTATTTT; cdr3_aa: CASSVVPGGIADTQYF
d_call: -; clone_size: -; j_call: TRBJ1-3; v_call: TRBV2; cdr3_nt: TGTGCCAGCAGAGTTTGGGGAAACACCATATATTTT; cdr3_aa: CASRVWGNTIYF
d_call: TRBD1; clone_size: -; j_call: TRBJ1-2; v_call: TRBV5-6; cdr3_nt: TGTGCCAGCAGCTTGGTGGCAGGGGGCTACTATGGCTACACCTTC; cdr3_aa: CASSLVAGGYYGYTF
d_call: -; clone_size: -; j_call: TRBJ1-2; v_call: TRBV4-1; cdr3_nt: TGCGCCAGCAGCCAAGATTCGGCAGGGTATGGCTACACCTTC; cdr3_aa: CASSQDSAGYGYTF
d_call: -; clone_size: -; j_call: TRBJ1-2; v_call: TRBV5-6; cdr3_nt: TGTGCCAGCAGCTTTAGGGGCGGTGGCAGGACCTCTTATGAGGGCTACACCTTC; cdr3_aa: CASSFRGGGRTSYEGYTF
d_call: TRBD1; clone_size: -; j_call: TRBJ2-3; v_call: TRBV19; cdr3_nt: TGTGCCAGTAGTAACAGGGGGAGTGTTGATACGCAGTATTTT; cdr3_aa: CASSNRGSVDTQYF
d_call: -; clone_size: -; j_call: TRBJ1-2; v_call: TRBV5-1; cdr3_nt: TGCGCCAGCAGCTCACCTGGGGCCCGGGAGGGCTACACCTTC; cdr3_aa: CASSSPGAREGYTF
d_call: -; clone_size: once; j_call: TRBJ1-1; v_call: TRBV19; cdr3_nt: TGTGCCAGTAGTATCTCCACAGGGAGTCCTGAAGCTTTCTTT; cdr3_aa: CASSISTGSPEAFF
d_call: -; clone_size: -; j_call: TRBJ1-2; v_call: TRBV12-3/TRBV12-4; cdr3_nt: TGTGTCTCGGCAGGGTCGAACTATGGCTACACCTTC; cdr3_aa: CVSAGSNYGYTF
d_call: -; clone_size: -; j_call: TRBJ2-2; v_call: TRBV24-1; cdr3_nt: TGTGCCACCAGTGATTTCGGTCAGGGGAACACCGGGGAGCTGTTTTTT; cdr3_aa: CATSDFGQGNTGELFF
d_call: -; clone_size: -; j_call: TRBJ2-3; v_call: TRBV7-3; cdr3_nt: TGTGCCAGCAGCTCCCCCACAGATACGCAGTATTTT; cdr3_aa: CASSSPTDTQYF
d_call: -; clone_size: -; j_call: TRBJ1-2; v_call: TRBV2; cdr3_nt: TGTGCCAGTCCCGCGACAGGAAACTATGGCTACACCTTC; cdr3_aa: CASPATGNYGYTF
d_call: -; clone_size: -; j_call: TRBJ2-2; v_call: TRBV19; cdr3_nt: TGTGCCAGTAGTATGGGGCGGAACACCGGGGAGCTGTTTTTT; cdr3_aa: CASSMGRNTGELFF
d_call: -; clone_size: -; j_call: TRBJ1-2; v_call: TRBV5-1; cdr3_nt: TGCGCCAGCAGTCGGGCCGACGAGAACTATGGCTACACCTTC; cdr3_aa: CASSRADENYGYTF
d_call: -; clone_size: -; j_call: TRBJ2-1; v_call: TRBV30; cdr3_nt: TGTGCCTGGGCAAAAAGGGATGAGCAGTTCTTC; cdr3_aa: CAWAKRDEQFF